The entry below describes one T cell receptor (beta chain). Seattle patient enrollment occurred during active infection, with longitudinal follow-up thereafter. This CDR3 spans 14 amino acids. V shed 0 bases and J shed 12 bases, with 17 bases lying between them. Per the germline V gene, CDR1 is MNHEY and CDR2 is SVGAGI. This sample is part of a study of blood T cell repertoires in COVID-19. Study at large: There were acute and convalescent COVID-19 samples, and they came from the United States, Italy and Spain. PBMCs, B-cell-depleted T cells, or T cells provided the cDNA or gDNA that made up the material.

In the study's own analysis: Researchers report that nucleated cell counts were estimated from reference gene primer amplification. Produced via immunoSEQ multiplex PCR; TCRdb's table is partial and in-frame only. The V and J calls and clone size come from that table; D and trimming were worked out from the DNA. The sample includes approximately 300,000 clones, 80% to 95% of them seen just once. The sequencing sample was made of peripheral blood. The gene calls are TRBV6-5 and TRBJ1-1, with D maybe TRBD1 (6 bases). This sequence was found in a woman aged 30 to 39 with COVID-19, enrolled during active disease. The DNA of the CDR3 is TGTGCCAGCAGTTACTCGAGTGCAGGGGAAAGGACTTTCTTT. It translates to CASSYSSAGERTFF.